These 30 T cell receptor beta chains came from one sample sequenced in a study of CXCR3-negative and CXCR3-positive naive CD8 T cells. Findings of the study overall: Comparison of naive cells showed more hydrophobic TRB CDR3s in CXCR3-positive than in CXCR3-negative naive cells.

Their cognate antigens are unknown. The method, 5' RACE with UMI labels, was used to prepare the TRB cDNA libraries. Using the 5' RACE reads, TCRdb records one entry per CDR3 protein without DNA. Recorded for this sample: about 150,000 distinct CDR3 sequences. The sample comprised naive CXCR3+ CD8+ T cells from blood. Sample subset: CD45RO-CCR7+CD27+CD95- naive CD8+ T cells expressing CXCR3 (TNR3+). Every receptor here comes from a human donor in good health. Some clones in this sample may be carry-over from other donors' samples.

The chain recombines TRBV29-1 with TRBJ2-1; without DNA, the TCRdb call of TRBD2 cannot be checked. The V gene's germline CDR1 is SQVTM and CDR2 ANQGSEA. CDR3 length: 14 residues. This CDR3 is CSVPWGVRHNEQFF.

The chain combines TRBV7-2 with TRBJ2-7; lacking DNA, the TRBD1 call made by TCRdb goes unchecked. The germline CDR1 and CDR2 sequences are SGHTA and FQGNSA. This CDR3 is 14 amino acids long. CDR3: CASSTRDSPYEQYF.

The V and J genes are TRBV6-6 and TRBJ2-3; the D call of TRBD2 rests on TCRdb alone, since no DNA is present to check it. The CDR3 runs to 19 residues. CDR1 MNHNY and CDR2 SVGAGI come from the germline V gene (reference sequence). CDR3 amino acids: CASSHLFWTSGRETDTQYF.

The chain has TRBV6-2 or TRBV6-3 and TRBJ2-1; no DNA is available, so the TRBD2 call from TCRdb remains unchecked. This CDR3 has 18 residues. Germline lookup yields CDR1 MNHEY and CDR2 SVGEGT. The CDR3 reads CASSYEGLALGFINEQFF.

The V gene is TRBV6-5, the J gene TRBJ1-2; checking the TCRdb D call of TRBD1 is not possible without DNA. CDR1 is MNHEY, CDR2 SVGAGI, per germline. The CDR3 has 17 residues. Here the CDR3 reads CASSYSQGQGRNYGYTF.

The V gene is TRBV4-1, the J gene TRBJ2-7; TCRdb calls TRBD1, which cannot be checked without DNA. Germline CDR1 reads MGHRA; CDR2 reads YSYEKL. The CDR3 has 13 residues. This CDR3 is CASSPTSGYEQYF.

The V gene is TRBV7-8, the J gene TRBJ2-1; TCRdb names TRBD2, which stays unverified in the absence of DNA. Germline CDR1 reads SGHVS; CDR2 reads FQNEAQ. The CDR3 spans 16 residues. CDR3 sequence: CASSLPSGGLYNEQFF.

The chain joins TRBV11-2 to TRBJ2-2. The CDR3 is 17 residues long. The V gene's germline CDR1 is SGHAT and CDR2 FQNNGV. This CDR3 is CASSLNAATWNTGELFF.

This chain connects TRBV6-1 to TRBJ2-7; TCRdb's D gene call, TRBD2, goes unchecked for lack of DNA. Germline CDR1 MNHNS, CDR2 SASEGT. The CDR3 length is 15 residues. This chain's CDR3 is CASSEGLAASYEQYF.

The chain links TRBV29-1 to TRBJ1-2; lacking DNA, the TRBD1 call made by TCRdb goes unchecked. This CDR3 comprises 11 residues. CDR1 SQVTM and CDR2 ANQGSEA come from the germline V gene. CDR3 in amino acids: CSVRGVYGYTF.

The chain links TRBV29-1 to TRBJ2-2. Germline CDR1 reads SQVTM; CDR2 reads ANQGSEA. This CDR3 is 12 amino acids long. Here the CDR3 reads CSVLKNTGELFF.

The chain has TRBV28 and TRBJ2-3; with no DNA, the TCRdb D assignment of TRBD1 cannot be verified. This CDR3 is 14 amino acids long. Germline V gene sequence: CDR1 MDHEN, CDR2 SYDVKM. Here the CDR3 reads CASSFLSGTDTQYF.

The chain carries TRBV7-9 and TRBJ2-7; TCRdb's D call, TRBD2, is unchecked because there is no DNA. Germline assignment: CDR1 SEHNR and CDR2 FQNEAQ (reference sequence). The length of the CDR3 is 14 residues. The CDR3: CASSFDPLAREQYF.

The chain links TRBV18 to TRBJ1-1. The CDR3 consists of 15 residues. Germline V CDR1 and CDR2: KGHSH, LQKENI. The CDR3 region is CASSLRDGPRTEAFF.

This rearrangement joins TRBV28 to TRBJ1-1; TCRdb calls TRBD1, which cannot be checked without DNA. Germline CDR1 is MDHEN and CDR2 is SYDVKM. The length of the CDR3 is 12 residues. The CDR3 here is CASRWYRNLTFF.

This chain joins TRBV20-1 and TRBJ2-7; TCRdb gives TRBD2 as the D gene, but with no DNA this cannot be confirmed. Per germline, CDR1 DFQATT and CDR2 SNEGSKA (reference sequence). The CDR3 is 13 amino acids. The CDR3 loop is CSASATSRYEQYF.

This chain connects TRBV20-1 to TRBJ2-7; TCRdb proposes TRBD1, but this gene call is untestable without DNA. Looked up from germline, CDR1 is DFQATT and CDR2 is SNEGSKA (reference sequence). This CDR3 is built from 12 residues. The CDR3 loop is CSAKGAGDEQYF.

The rearrangement uses TRBV21-1 and TRBJ2-7; the D call from TCRdb, TRBD1, cannot be confirmed without DNA. TRBV21-1 has pseudogene status. The CDR3 length is 15 residues. The CDR3 sequence: CASSNCRDRPLEQYF.

The rearrangement uses TRBV27 and TRBJ2-7. The CDR3 extends over 14 amino acids. The V gene's germline CDR1 is MNHEY and CDR2 SMNVEV (reference sequence). CDR3 residues: CASSLNARSYEQYF.

V gene TRBV9 combines with J gene TRBJ2-7; TCRdb's D call of TRBD2 is untestable without DNA. Germline V gene data show CDR1 as SGDLS and CDR2 as YYNGEE. The CDR3 consists of 15 residues. The CDR3 sequence is CASSVGRAGTYEQYF.

The chain links TRBV24-1 to TRBJ2-1; lacking DNA, the TRBD2 call made by TCRdb goes unchecked. The length of the CDR3 is 12 residues. Germline values: CDR1 KGHDR, CDR2 SFDVKD. The CDR3 spells CATRDGRNEQFF.

The gene calls are TRBV28 and TRBJ2-3. The germline gives CDR1 MDHEN, CDR2 SYDVKM. This CDR3 region has 15 residues. The CDR3 spells CATKATQTSTDTQYF.

CDR3 protein: CASSLRSFGGNQPQHF. The V gene is TRBV7-8, the J gene TRBJ1-5. The V gene's germline CDR1 is SGHVS and CDR2 FQNEAQ. This CDR3 has 16 residues.

The chain carries TRBV28 and TRBJ2-7; TCRdb picks TRBD1, but there is no DNA to check that call. Germline CDR1 and CDR2: MDHEN and SYDVKM. This CDR3 has 15 residues. The CDR3 spells CASSRGTGYSYEQYF.

The V and J genes are TRBV29-1 and TRBJ1-2. The germline V gene has CDR1 SQVTM and CDR2 ANQGSEA. CDR3 length: 15 amino acids. CDR3 region: CSVEGWVEANYGYTF. Complete variable domain (other parts from reference TRBV29-1 and TRBJ1-2): SAVISQKPSRDICQRGTSLTIQCQVDSQVTMMFWYRQQPGQSLTLIATANQGSEATYESGFVIDKFPISRPNLTFSTLTVSNMSPEDSSIYLCSVEGWVEANYGYTFGSGTRLTVV.

The chain has TRBV5-1 and TRBJ1-1; TCRdb proposes TRBD1, but this gene call is untestable without DNA. Germline CDR1 is SGHRS and CDR2 is YFSETQ. This CDR3 spans 15 amino acids. CDR3 in amino acids: CASSTQGIRGTEAFF.

The chain combines TRBV6-5 with TRBJ1-5; with no DNA, the TCRdb D assignment of TRBD1 cannot be verified. Per germline, CDR1 MNHEY and CDR2 SVGAGI. CDR3 length: 16 amino acids. The CDR3 reads CASSWTGPYSNQPQHF.

This chain links TRBV28 with TRBJ2-2; TCRdb indicates TRBD2, and absent DNA this call remains unverified. The CDR3 totals 15 residues. Germline V CDR1 and CDR2: MDHEN, SYDVKM. CDR3 sequence: CASSSIRTNTGELFF.

The chain recombines TRBV7-9 with TRBJ2-5; the TRBD2 assignment by TCRdb is unverifiable without DNA. The CDR3 covers 15 residues. Germline V gene data show CDR1 as SEHNR and CDR2 as FQNEAQ (reference sequence). The CDR3 here is CASSLGRGTQETQYF.

This chain connects TRBV28 to TRBJ2-7; without DNA, the TCRdb call of TRBD1 cannot be checked. Germline CDR1 MDHEN, CDR2 SYDVKM. CDR3 length: 14 amino acids. The CDR3 here is CASSFPQTEYEQYF.